This T cell receptor beta chain emerged from a study of somatic mutations in cytotoxic T cells in rheumatoid arthritis. Looking at the study overall: There were some V beta antibody-stained T-cell populations flow-sorted at nearly 100% purity, and these included V beta1+ cells sequenced for TCRB.

V trimming: 1 base; J trimming: 4 bases; junction bases outside the gene matches: 3. Germline CDR1 is LNHDA and CDR2 is SQIVND (reference sequence). There are 15 residues in the CDR3. Regarding the study as a whole: Within the rheumatoid arthritis patients, CD8+ clonality went up as age increased (Spearman r of about 0.49). The same was not true of the healthy controls.

Per the original methods: Some patient CD8+ clones were larger than 1%, and these rarely matched published virus-specific TCRB sequences. This table comes from immunoSEQ multiplex PCR, and its TCRdb copy is limited to in-frame clones, with some not included. The V and J calls and the clone size are those of that table, but D and trimming were determined from the DNA. In the table there are some 13,000 clones, 75% to 80% of which are singletons. Comments on this clone: The antigen remains unidentified.

The receptor's source is an adult with rheumatoid arthritis. The chain is built from TRBV19 and TRBJ2-2, with 7 bases that match TRBD1. Material for sequencing was CD8+ T cells sorted from blood. Here the CDR3 reads CASSIGGQSTGELFF. DNA for the CDR3: TGTGCCAGTAGTATAGGGGGACAGAGCACCGGGGAGCTGTTTTTT.